This TCR beta chain originates from a study of PD-L1 blockade in urothelial cancer. Study background: At 3 weeks after treatment start (second dose) and again at 6 weeks, blood was analyzed.

The germline V gene encodes CDR1 SSHAT and CDR2 FNYEAQ (reference sequence). This CDR3 contains 15 residues. Between 1 and 8 samples per patient were obtained, pretreatment and on-treatment. Synthetically made TCR analog templates were put into each PCR as spikes. The method was immunoSEQ multiplex PCR; TCRdb's version includes in-frame clones alone and lacks a portion of them. The table has about 52,000 clones, 77% seen once. On this clone: The junction and the germline gene differ at one end; a read error may be behind it.

The chain is built from TRBV7-7 and TRBJ2-2; D is possibly TRBD2 (6 bases). The clonotype was recovered from a man between 70 and 80 years old with urothelial cancer. The sequences come from PBMCs, collected around atezolizumab (anti-PD-L1) treatment. CDR3 protein: CASSLAVVGTGELFF. The CDR3 bases are TGTGCTAGCAGCTTAGCGGTTGTCGGCACCGGGGAGCTGTTTTTT.